There are a few counts of the clone carrying this T cell receptor beta chain. This specimen comes from a study of identical twins' blood T cells. Looked up from germline, CDR1 is LGHDT and CDR2 is YNNKEL (reference sequence). This CDR3 contains 16 residues. Unmatched junction bases numbered 7, after V lost 0 bases and J lost 3 bases. TCR cDNA libraries came from RNA via a modified published protocol. Per the authors' pipeline: Each library had about 2 to 3.6 million CDR3 reads and about 90,000 to nearly 550,000 clonotypes. MiXCR, applied by TCRdb to the 5' RACE reads, yields one record per CDR3 protein. The V and J calls reflect TCRdb's pipeline rather than the authors' work. The data show roughly 340,000 distinct CDR3 sequences, with roughly 27% seen just once and roughly 5.5% held by the top ten.

The TCR comes from a woman aged 18 to 50 in good health. The rearrangement joins TRBV3-1 to TRBJ2-5, with 7 bases fitting TRBD2. Input material: PBMCs. In DNA, the CDR3 is TGTGCCAGCAGCCAAGATCAGCGGGGAGTTAAAGAGACCCAGTACTTC. Its translation: CASSQDQRGVKETQYF.